This T cell receptor beta chain appears in the sequencing data of a study of CD8 T cells in Susac syndrome. As to this clonotype: Its target is not known.

The germline V gene encodes CDR1 KGHSH and CDR2 LQKENI. This CDR3 has 14 residues. V lost 4 bases to trimming and J lost 8 bases, with 15 bases between them. Random hexamers were used to reverse transcribe an amount of roughly 0.5 to 1 ug RNA. An immunoSEQ multiplex PCR amplified TCR beta CDR3 over 54 Vbeta and 13 Jbeta. TCRdb processed the immunoSEQ multiplex PCR reads anew with MiXCR; each CDR3 protein has one entry. This sample has 180,000 or so distinct CDR3 sequences, with about 96% found just once. Study outcomes and limitations: That the number of individuals in its TCR sequencing and HLA analysis was relatively small was acknowledged by the study.

Sequencing was performed on CD4+ T cells from PBMCs. This chain links TRBV18 with TRBJ2-1, with D possibly matching TRBD1 (6 bases). The sequence was collected from a human donor with multiple sclerosis. The DNA of the CDR3 is TGTGCCAGCTCACAACACCAGGGGCTCGATGAGCAGTTCTTC. This encodes CASSQHQGLDEQFF.